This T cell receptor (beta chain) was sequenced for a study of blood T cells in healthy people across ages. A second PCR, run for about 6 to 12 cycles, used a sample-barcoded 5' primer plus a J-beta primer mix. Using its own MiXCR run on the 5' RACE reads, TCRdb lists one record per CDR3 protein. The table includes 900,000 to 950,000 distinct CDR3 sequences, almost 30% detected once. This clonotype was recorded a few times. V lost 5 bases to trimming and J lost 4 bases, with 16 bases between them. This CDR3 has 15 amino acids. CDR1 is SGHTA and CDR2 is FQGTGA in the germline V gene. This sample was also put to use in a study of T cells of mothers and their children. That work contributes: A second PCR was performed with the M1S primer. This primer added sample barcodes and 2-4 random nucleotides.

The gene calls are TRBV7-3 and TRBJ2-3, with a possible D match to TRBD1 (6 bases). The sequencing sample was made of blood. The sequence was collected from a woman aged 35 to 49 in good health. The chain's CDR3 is CASSLSSGTSDTQYF. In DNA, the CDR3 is TGTGCCAGCAGCCTCAGCTCCGGGACATCAGATACGCAGTATTTT.